These T cell receptor beta chains were read from a single sample in a study of brain metastases from non-small cell lung cancer. The data were produced by immunoSEQ multiplex PCR, yet TCRdb's version contains in-frame clones alone and is incomplete. The data show several hundred clones, under 90% seen once. Sequenced material: primary lung tumor tissue. These receptors all come from a donor at least 40 years old with non-small cell lung cancer. Each CDR3 is given with its conserved first and last residue. The D gene is left open where the match is weak. Rows may omit the clone size; those that give it use once, few, many or a size class.

size: -; V: TRBV19; J: TRBJ1-1; D: -; CDR3: CASSMGSNTEAFF; DNA: TGTGCCAGTAGTATGGGTTCAAACACTGAAGCTTTCTTT
size: -; V: TRBV9; J: TRBJ2-6; D: TRBD1; CDR3: CASSARGSSGANVLTF; DNA: TGTGCCAGCAGCGCCAGGGGGAGCTCTGGGGCCAACGTCCTGACTTTC
size: -; V: TRBV19; J: TRBJ2-1; D: TRBD2; CDR3: CASRIAGGPHNEQFF; DNA: TGTGCCAGTAGGATAGCGGGAGGGCCCCACAATGAGCAGTTCTTC
size: -; V: TRBV6-1; J: TRBJ1-2; D: -; CDR3: CASSKARYGYTF; DNA: TGTGCCAGCAGTAAAGCGCGCTATGGCTACACCTTC
size: -; V: TRBV6-6; J: TRBJ2-5; D: TRBD1; CDR3: CASSGQGREGETQYF; DNA: TGTGCCAGCAGTGGACAGGGTCGTGAGGGCGAGACCCAGTACTTC
size: -; V: TRBV5-4; J: TRBJ2-4; D: -; CDR3: CASSLGARENIQYF; DNA: TGTGCCAGCAGCTTGGGCGCGCGTGAAAACATTCAGTACTTC
size: once; V: TRBV6-5; J: TRBJ1-2; D: TRBD1; CDR3: CASSQTGDYGYTF; DNA: TGTGCCAGCAGCCAGACAGGGGATTATGGCTACACCTTC
size: few; V: TRBV5-1; J: TRBJ1-2; D: -; CDR3: CASSPDLGSRLGGYTF; DNA: TGCGCCAGCAGCCCGGATTTGGGGTCACGGTTGGGTGGCTACACCTTC
size: -; V: TRBV5-8; J: TRBJ1-1; D: TRBD1; CDR3: CASSLGQGDDTEAFF; DNA: TGTGCCAGCAGCTTGGGACAGGGTGATGATACTGAAGCTTTCTTT
size: -; V: TRBV7-9; J: TRBJ1-5; D: -; CDR3: CASSLDLGGGDQPQHF; DNA: TGTGCCAGCAGCTTAGATCTCGGGGGCGGGGATCAGCCCCAGCATTTT
size: -; V: TRBV2; J: TRBJ2-7; D: TRBD1; CDR3: CASSRQGQGPYEQYF; DNA: TGTGCCAGCAGTCGCCAGGGACAGGGACCCTACGAGCAGTACTTC
size: once; V: TRBV29-1; J: TRBJ2-5; D: TRBD2; CDR3: CSVGREGQETQYF; DNA: TGCAGCGTTGGGCGGGAGGGCCAAGAGACCCAGTACTTC
size: -; V: TRBV5-4; J: TRBJ2-7; D: -; CDR3: CASSQGTGPPYF; DNA: TGTGCCAGCAGCCAAGGAACTGGGCCCCCGTACTTC
size: -; V: TRBV19; J: TRBJ2-7; D: TRBD2; CDR3: CASSPRGLAAYEQYF; DNA: TGTGCCAGTAGTCCCAGGGGACTAGCTGCATACGAGCAGTACTTC
size: -; V: TRBV28; J: TRBJ1-5; D: -; CDR3: CASTRSRNQPQHF; DNA: TGTGCCAGCACCCGTAGTAGGAATCAACCCCAGCATTTT
size: few; V: TRBV29-1; J: TRBJ1-1; D: -; CDR3: CSVENILNTEAFF; DNA: TGCAGCGTTGAAAACATACTGAACACTGAAGCTTTCTTT
size: -; V: TRBV12-3/TRBV12-4; J: TRBJ1-2; D: -; CDR3: CASSFHPANGYTF; DNA: TGTGCCAGCAGTTTCCACCCGGCGAATGGCTACACCTTC
size: -; V: TRBV18; J: TRBJ2-3; D: -; CDR3: CASSRFPTDTQYF; DNA: TGTGCCAGCTCACGATTTCCCACAGATACGCAGTATTTT
size: -; V: TRBV6-5; J: TRBJ1-2; D: TRBD1; CDR3: CASRLTGGAGGYTF; DNA: TGTGCCAGCAGGCTAACAGGGGGCGCCGGGGGCTACACCTTC
size: -; V: TRBV3-1/TRBV3-2; J: TRBJ2-3; D: -; CDR3: CASSPGTDTQYF; DNA: TGTGCCAGCAGCCCGGGCACAGATACGCAGTATTTT
size: -; V: TRBV18; J: TRBJ1-4; D: -; CDR3: CASSPRRGSSHEKLFF; DNA: TGTGCCAGCTCACCCAGGAGAGGTTCCAGTCATGAAAAACTGTTTTTT
size: once; V: TRBV6-5; J: TRBJ1-1; D: TRBD1; CDR3: CASSSGQGWTEAFF; DNA: TGTGCCAGCAGTTCAGGACAGGGGTGGACTGAAGCTTTCTTT
size: -; V: TRBV4-2; J: TRBJ2-5; D: -; CDR3: CASSQDPSEGNQETQYF; DNA: TGTGCCAGCAGCCAAGACCCTAGCGAGGGGAACCAAGAGACCCAGTACTTC
size: few; V: TRBV21-1; J: TRBJ2-7; D: -; CDR3: CASNFGHYYEQYF; DNA: TGTGCCAGCAATTTCGGCCACTACTACGAGCAGTACTTC
size: -; V: TRBV28; J: TRBJ2-3; D: TRBD2; CDR3: CASGRAPDTQYF; DNA: TGTGCCAGCGGGAGGGCCCCAGATACGCAGTATTTT
size: -; V: TRBV19; J: TRBJ2-7; D: -; CDR3: CASSIGDGSYEQYF; DNA: TGTGCCAGTAGTATTGGGGACGGCTCCTACGAGCAGTATTTC
size: -; V: TRBV15; J: TRBJ2-3; D: -; CDR3: CATSRGAVDTQYF; DNA: TGTGCCACCAGCAGAGGAGCGGTAGATACGCAGTATTTT
size: -; V: TRBV19; J: TRBJ2-6; D: -; CDR3: CASSGATTRSGANVLTF; DNA: TGTGCCAGTAGTGGGGCGACGACCCGCTCTGGGGCCAACGTCCTGACTTTC
size: -; V: TRBV19; J: TRBJ2-5; D: TRBD2; CDR3: CASSISSGGAETQYF; DNA: TGTGCCAGTAGTATCTCTAGCGGGGGGGCAGAGACCCAGTACTTC
size: -; V: TRBV14; J: TRBJ2-7; D: TRBD1; CDR3: CASRDRGSYEQYF; DNA: TGTGCCAGCAGGGACAGGGGATCCTACGAGCAGTACTTC
size: -; V: TRBV7-9; J: TRBJ2-1; D: TRBD2; CDR3: CASSFRLALYNEQFF; DNA: TGTGCCAGCAGCTTTAGACTAGCTTTGTACAATGAGCAGTTCTTC
size: -; V: TRBV27; J: TRBJ2-2; D: -; CDR3: CASSLTGRTKGELFF; DNA: TGTGCCAGCAGTTTAACGGGGAGAACCAAGGGGGAGCTGTTTTTT
size: -; V: TRBV10-2; J: TRBJ2-3; D: -; CDR3: CASSVDANTQYF; DNA: TGCGCCAGCAGTGTTGACGCGAATACGCAGTATTTT
size: -; V: TRBV30; J: TRBJ1-1; D: TRBD1; CDR3: CACSTGVGTEAFF; DNA: TGTGCCTGTTCTACAGGGGTTGGGACTGAAGCTTTCTTT
size: -; V: TRBV5-4; J: TRBJ2-3; D: -; CDR3: CASSLGSSTDTQYF; DNA: TGTGCCAGCAGCTTGGGGTCCTCCACAGATACGCAGTATTTT
size: -; V: TRBV12-3/TRBV12-4; J: TRBJ2-1; D: -; CDR3: CASSPTANEQFF; DNA: TGTGCCAGCAGCCCAACCGCCAATGAGCAGTTCTTC
size: few; V: TRBV12-3/TRBV12-4; J: TRBJ2-1; D: TRBD2; CDR3: CASRPATAGPFF; DNA: TGTGCCAGCAGACCAGCGACAGCGGGGCCGTTCTTC
size: -; V: TRBV18; J: TRBJ2-1; D: -; CDR3: CASSLRRWTSSYNEQFF; DNA: TGTGCCAGCTCTCTGCGCCGGTGGACGAGCTCCTACAATGAGCAGTTCTTC
size: -; V: TRBV24-1; J: TRBJ1-3; D: -; CDR3: CATPDRSSGNTIYF; DNA: TGTGCCACCCCAGACAGAAGCTCTGGAAACACCATATATTTT
size: -; V: TRBV24-1; J: TRBJ2-5; D: -; CDR3: CATSSLETQYF; DNA: TGTGCCACCTCCTCCTTGGAGACCCAGTACTTC
size: once; V: TRBV6-5; J: TRBJ1-2; D: TRBD1; CDR3: CASTVRTGGSGYTF; DNA: TGTGCCAGTACCGTAAGGACAGGGGGCTCTGGCTACACCTTC
size: -; V: TRBV5-1; J: TRBJ1-2; D: -; CDR3: CASSLGTATNYGYTF; DNA: TGCGCCAGCAGCCTTGGAACAGCTACGAACTATGGCTACACCTTC
size: -; V: TRBV27; J: TRBJ2-6; D: -; CDR3: CASSLWSGFGVNVLTF; DNA: TGTGCCAGCAGTTTATGGTCGGGTTTTGGGGTCAACGTCCTGACTTTC
size: -; V: TRBV5-6; J: TRBJ1-1; D: -; CDR3: CVSSFTVNTEAFF; DNA: TGTGTCAGCAGCTTTACGGTGAACACTGAAGCTTTCTTT
size: -; V: TRBV12-3/TRBV12-4; J: TRBJ2-1; D: TRBD2; CDR3: CASSLSGRNEQFF; DNA: TGTGCCAGCAGTCTTAGCGGGAGGAATGAGCAGTTCTTC
size: -; V: TRBV9; J: TRBJ2-6; D: TRBD2; CDR3: CASSVGGLAGGGANVLTF; DNA: TGTGCCAGCAGCGTAGGTGGACTAGCGGGAGGTGGGGCCAACGTCCTGACTTTC
size: -; V: TRBV18; J: TRBJ2-2; D: -; CDR3: CASSPIRGFNTGELFF; DNA: TGTGCCAGCTCACCAATCCGGGGCTTTAACACCGGGGAGCTGTTTTTT
size: -; V: TRBV7-2; J: TRBJ1-2; D: -; CDR3: CASSSGTGKNYGYTF; DNA: TGTGCCAGCAGCTCCGGCACAGGGAAAAACTATGGCTACACCTTC
size: -; V: TRBV7-9; J: TRBJ1-2; D: -; CDR3: CASGPEAGIYTF; DNA: TGTGCCAGCGGCCCGGAGGCAGGGATTTACACCTTC
size: -; V: TRBV19; J: TRBJ2-3; D: TRBD2; CDR3: CASSTYSGDTDTQYF; DNA: TGTGCCAGTAGTACTTATAGCGGGGACACAGATACGCAGTATTTT
size: once; V: TRBV7-8; J: TRBJ1-1; D: -; CDR3: CASSLAGTEAFF; DNA: TGTGCCAGCAGCTTAGCAGGGACTGAAGCTTTCTTT
size: -; V: TRBV11-3; J: TRBJ2-2; D: -; CDR3: CASSLRSRKEHTGELFF; DNA: TGTGCCAGCAGCTTAAGGTCGAGAAAGGAGCACACCGGGGAGCTGTTTTTT
size: once; V: TRBV5-1; J: TRBJ1-2; D: -; CDR3: CASSLGTATNYGYTF; DNA: TGCGCCAGCAGCCTTGGAACAGCTACGAACTATGGTTACACCTTC
size: -; V: TRBV3-1/TRBV3-2; J: TRBJ1-5; D: -; CDR3: CASSQDGGRNQPQHF; DNA: TGTGCCAGCAGCCAAGATGGCGGCCGCAATCAGCCCCAGCATTTT
size: -; V: TRBV4-2; J: TRBJ2-1; D: -; CDR3: CASSHRDNEQFF; DNA: TGTGCCAGCAGCCACCGGGACAATGAGCAGTTCTTC
size: -; V: TRBV6-1; J: TRBJ2-2; D: -; CDR3: CASSSLRLSTGELFF; DNA: TGTGCCAGCAGTTCCCTCCGACTATCCACCGGGGAGCTGTTTTTT
size: -; V: TRBV7-8; J: TRBJ2-2; D: TRBD2; CDR3: CASSFFLAGGTGELFF; DNA: TGTGCCAGCAGCTTTTTCCTAGCGGGAGGGACCGGGGAGCTGTTTTTT
size: -; V: TRBV6-2/TRBV6-3; J: TRBJ1-5; D: -; CDR3: CASSYRIRWYQPQHF; DNA: TGTGCCAGCAGTTACAGGATTCGGTGGTACCAGCCCCAGCATTTT